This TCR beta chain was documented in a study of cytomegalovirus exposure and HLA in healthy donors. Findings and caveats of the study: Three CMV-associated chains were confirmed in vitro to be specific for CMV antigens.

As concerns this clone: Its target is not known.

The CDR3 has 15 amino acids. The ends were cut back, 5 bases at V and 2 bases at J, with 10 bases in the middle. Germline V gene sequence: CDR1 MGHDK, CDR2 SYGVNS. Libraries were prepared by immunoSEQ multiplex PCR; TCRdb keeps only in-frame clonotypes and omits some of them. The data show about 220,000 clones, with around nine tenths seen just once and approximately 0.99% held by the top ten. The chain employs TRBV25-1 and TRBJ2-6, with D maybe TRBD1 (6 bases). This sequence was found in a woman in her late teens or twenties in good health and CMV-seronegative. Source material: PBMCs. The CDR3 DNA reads TGTGCCAGCAGTCTTCAGGGGACTGGGGCCAACGTCCTGACTTTC. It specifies CASSLQGTGANVLTF.